This paragraph covers one T cell receptor beta chain sequence. Because the CDR3's place on the DNA is in doubt, the DNA is left out and the CDR3 is given as listed by TCRdb. Documented time point: after trial treatment. Described treatment: LDRT plus nivolumab, ipilimumab, low-dose cyclophosphamide and aspirin (RACIN trial). The CDR3 comprises 17 residues, both ends counted. The germline gives CDR1 SGHTA, CDR2 FQGNSA. These data are taken from a study of low-dose radiotherapy and immunotherapy resistance in tumors. Alpha- and beta-chain coverage of first-strand cDNA came from TRAV- and TRBV-specific primers. TCR amplification involved about 19 PCR cycles with a constant-region primer and V-primer adapter. TCRdb analysed the reads with MiXCR anew, one entry per CDR3 protein. Of under 90,000 distinct CDR3 sequences detected, less than 20% appear once; the ten largest clones hold less than 1.5%.

This rearrangement joins TRBV7-2 to TRBJ2-2; TRBD2, as called in the table, went unchecked against the DNA. This TCR was recovered from a male donor with prostate cancer. This specimen consisted of PBMCs, obtained after low-dose radiotherapy plus immunotherapy. Here the CDR3 reads CASSLEAGKNTGELFFF.